These 28 T cell receptor beta chains came from one sample sequenced in a study of cytomegalovirus exposure and HLA in healthy donors. 60 Vbeta and 13 Jbeta primers were used in PCR. Profiled with immunoSEQ multiplex PCR; TCRdb holds only in-frame clones, not every one. The sample contains about 170,000 clones, roughly three quarters of which appear only once. The sample was PBMCs. The source of these receptors is a woman in her forties or fifties in good health and CMV-seronegative.

This clone appeared a single time. The chain is built from TRBV2 and TRBJ2-2; 8 nucleotides agree with TRBD2. With 2 bases clipped from V and 6 bases from J, the junction kept 11 bases outside the gene matches. This CDR3 is 17 amino acids long. Looked up from germline, CDR1 is SNHLY and CDR2 is FYNNEI. Here the CDR3 reads CASSERGTRLMSGELFF. The CDR3 DNA reads as TGTGCCAGCAGTGAAAGGGGGACTAGGTTGATGTCCGGGGAGCTGTTTTTT. The full variable domain, rest sourced from reference TRBV2 and TRBJ2-2, is EPEVTQTPSHQVTQMGQEVILRCVPISNHLYFYWYRQILGQKVEFLVSFYNNEISEKSEIFDDQFSVERPDGSNFTLKIRSTKLEDSAMYFCASSERGTRLMSGELFFGEGSRLTVL.

The CDR3 DNA is TGTGCCAGCAGAGGGGTAGGGTTGAACACTGAAGCTTTCTTT. Protein product: CASRGVGLNTEAFF. The chain recombines TRBV25-1 with TRBJ1-1; a weak D match, TRBD1 (5 bases). From germline, CDR1 is MGHDK and CDR2 SYGVNS. Between the trimmed V and J ends, which lost 6 bases and 0 bases, there was a span of 11 bases. This CDR3 region has 14 residues.

The chain uses TRBV5-6 and TRBJ2-7; a weak D match, TRBD2 (5 bases). Per germline, CDR1 SGHDT and CDR2 YYEEEE. V was shortened by 0 bases and J by 1 base, with 5 bases between the two germline ends. The CDR3 is made up of 13 amino acids. In DNA form, the CDR3 reads TGTGCCAGCAGCTTGGGGAGGTCCTACGAGCAGTACTTC. Amino acids: CASSLGRSYEQYF.

The V call is TRBV14, the J call TRBJ1-4; 7 bases agree with TRBD1. CDR3 length equals 17 residues. The germline V gene has CDR1 SGHDN and CDR2 FVKESK. J gave up 0 bases and V 4 bases, and 8 bases lay outside the gene matches. The CDR3 DNA is TGTGCCAGCAGCCCACTGGGGGGACAGACAACTAATGAAAAACTGTTTTTT. Translated: CASSPLGGQTTNEKLFF.

The J gene is TRBJ2-5, the V gene TRBV6-5; D gene uncertain. The assigned J gene may be wrong: the sequence end matches TRBJ2-7 better. The CDR3 totals 14 residues. CDR1 and CDR2 from the germline V gene are MNHEY and SVGAGI. CDR3 in amino acids: CASSNQQSSYEQYF. CDR3 in DNA: TGTGCCAGCAGTAACCAACAGAGCTCCTACGAGCAGTACTTC.

This sequence joins TRBV27 and TRBJ2-7, with 7 bases lining up with TRBD1. Germline loops: CDR1 MNHEY, CDR2 SMNVEV (reference sequence). Trimming removed 3 bases from V and 6 bases from J; junction bases left unmatched: 5. The CDR3 runs to 13 residues. The CDR3 sequence: CASSFRGQSEQYF. For the CDR3, the DNA is TGTGCCAGCAGTTTCCGGGGACAGTCCGAGCAGTACTTC.

This sequence joins TRBV11-2 and TRBJ2-5; perhaps TRBD2 as D (5 bases). The germline V and J ends were trimmed by 5 bases and 3 bases, with 16 bases remaining between them. The CDR3 consists of 15 residues. Germline values: CDR1 SGHAT, CDR2 FQNNGV. The CDR3 DNA reads as TGTGCCAGCAGCCCTTCGGTCGGGGTGAAAGAGACCCAGTACTTC. It is translated as CASSPSVGVKETQYF. Using reference TRBV11-2 and TRBJ2-5 for the parts outside the CDR3, the full variable domain is EAGVAQSPRYKIIEKRQSVAFWCNPISGHATLYWYQQILGQGPKLLIQFQNNGVVDDSQLPKDRFSAERLKGVDSTLKIQPAKLEDSAVYLCASSPSVGVKETQYFGPGTRLLVL.

The J gene is TRBJ2-7, the V gene TRBV29-1; 7 bases are a match to TRBD1. The V segment lost 7 bases and the J segment 0 bases; nucleotides outside the gene matches: 3. This CDR3 comprises 12 residues. Germline CDR1 and CDR2: SQVTM and ANQGSEA. The CDR3 nucleotides are TGCAGCGCGGGACAGTCCTCCTACGAGCAGTACTTC. Encoded protein: CSAGQSSYEQYF.

J is TRBJ2-3 and V is TRBV25-1; D is possibly TRBD2 (6 bases). This CDR3 contains 14 residues. The V end lost 3 bases, the J end lost 13 bases, and 20 bases lay between the germline ends. Germline V lookup: CDR1 MGHDK, CDR2 SYGVNS. In DNA, the CDR3 is TGTGCCAGCAGTGACCAATGGGGGGACTCACGCAAGTATTTT. Protein product: CASSDQWGDSRKYF.

The chain carries TRBV6-5 and TRBJ1-5; 7 bases map to TRBD1. Looked up from germline, CDR1 is MNHEY and CDR2 is SVGAGI. Trimming cost V 0 bases and J 6 bases; bases outside gene matches: 8. This CDR3 is 16 amino acids long. In nucleotides, the CDR3 is TGTGCCAGCAGTTACTCAGGCAGGGGGTCCAGTCAGCCCCAGCATTTT. This translates into CASSYSGRGSSQPQHF.

This chain connects TRBV4-2 to TRBJ2-7; 10 bases match TRBD2. The CDR3 sequence is 16 residues long. Per the germline V gene, CDR1 is LGHNA and CDR2 is YNFKEQ. With V trimmed by 5 bases and J by 0 bases, 7 bases remained unmatched. This CDR3 is CASSFLAGDPSYEQYF. CDR3 nucleotide sequence: TGTGCCAGCAGCTTCCTAGCGGGGGACCCCTCCTACGAGCAGTACTTC.

This clone came up a few times. This chain links TRBV7-9 with TRBJ1-5, with D possibly being TRBD1 (5 bases). The CDR3 is made up of 13 amino acids. Germline V lookup: CDR1 SEHNR, CDR2 FQNEAQ (reference sequence). The ends were cut back, 5 bases at V and 9 bases at J, with 14 bases in the middle. This CDR3 is CASSEDIQWPQHF. The CDR3 region has the DNA TGTGCCAGCAGCGAGGACATCCAATGGCCCCAGCATTTT.

This clone has a handful of counts. V gene TRBV7-2 combines with J gene TRBJ2-5, with 9 bases fitting TRBD1. Trimming cost V 3 bases and J 5 bases; bases outside gene matches: 10. This CDR3 contains 16 residues. CDR1 is SGHTA, CDR2 FQGNSA, per germline. The DNA for the CDR3 is TGTGCCAGCAGCTTGCAACCACAGGGGGCGCGGGAGACCCAGTACTTC. Translating gives CASSLQPQGARETQYF.

J is TRBJ2-1 and V is TRBV6-1, with a possible D match to TRBD2 (5 bases). The CDR3 is made up of 14 amino acids. With 6 bases removed from V and 5 bases from J, the gap between germline ends came to 14 bases. Per the germline V gene, CDR1 is MNHNS and CDR2 is SASEGT. In DNA form, the CDR3 reads TGTGCCAGCAGCGACCGTGGACTTAACAATGAGCAGTTCTTC. Protein: CASSDRGLNNEQFF.

On this clone itself: Other nucleotide sequences from this sample produce the same CDR3. This chain joins TRBV11-2 and TRBJ2-7; D might be TRBD2 (6 bases). Germline loops: CDR1 SGHAT, CDR2 FQNNGV. The length of the CDR3 is 14 residues. V was shortened by 3 bases and J by 0 bases, with 9 bases between the two germline ends. The CDR3: CASSFSGGSYEQYF. Here the CDR3 DNA reads TGTGCCAGCAGCTTTTCCGGGGGCTCCTACGAGCAGTACTTC.

This clone appeared a single time. The chain has TRBV7-9 and TRBJ2-1; 10 bases line up with TRBD2. The germline V gene encodes CDR1 SEHNR and CDR2 FQNEAQ (reference sequence). Trimming removed 2 bases from V and 9 bases from J; junction bases left unmatched: 7. CDR3 length: 15 amino acids. CDR3 in DNA: TGTGCCAGCAGCTTAAGGGTAGCGGGAGGAGGTGAGCAGTTCTTC. It is translated as CASSLRVAGGGEQFF.

This chain connects TRBV5-1 to TRBJ1-1; D is unresolved. The CDR3 extends over 15 amino acids. V was cut by 4 bases and J by 0 bases, with 13 bases left in between. CDR1 is SGHRS and CDR2 is YFSETQ in the germline V gene. CDR3 DNA: TGCGCCAGCAGCCATCCAGGCAATCTGAACACTGAAGCTTTCTTT. Its translation is CASSHPGNLNTEAFF. Supplemented by reference TRBV5-1 and TRBJ1-1, the full variable domain reads KAGVTQTPRYLIKTRGQQVTLSCSPISGHRSVSWYQQTPGQGLQFLFEYFSETQRNKGNFPGRFSGRQFSNSRSEMNVSTLELGDSALYLCASSHPGNLNTEAFFGQGTRLTVV.

The genes are TRBV19 and TRBJ1-5; TRBD1 matches at 7 bases. The trim removed 6 bases at V and 4 bases at J, leaving 9 bases unmatched. The germline V gene has CDR1 LNHDA and CDR2 SQIVND (reference sequence). The CDR3 sequence is 15 residues long. CDR3 amino acids: CASRSTGASNQPQHF. DNA for the CDR3: TGTGCCAGTAGAAGCACAGGGGCCTCTAATCAGCCCCAGCATTTT.

V is TRBV6-5 and J is TRBJ1-5; a weak D match, TRBD1 (6 bases). CDR3 length equals 15 residues. V gave up 8 bases and J gave up 0 bases, with 14 bases separating them. From germline, CDR1 is MNHEY and CDR2 SVGAGI. CDR3 region: CASGQDRGSNQPQHF. In DNA form, the CDR3 reads TGTGCCAGCGGCCAGGACAGAGGTAGCAATCAGCCCCAGCATTTT.

This chain uses TRBV28 with TRBJ2-5, with D tentatively TRBD1 (6 bases). The J call may be wrong; the DNA end is better matched by TRBJ2-7. Germline lookup yields CDR1 MDHEN and CDR2 SYDVKM. This CDR3 contains 15 residues. The CDR3 spells CASSLLVYRAGEQYF. The CDR3 DNA reads TGTGCCAGCAGCTTGTTGGTGTACAGGGCAGGCGAGCAGTACTTC.

The chain employs TRBV5-1 and TRBJ2-7; D is unclear. Deletions cut 7 bases from V and 3 bases from J, with 14 bases between. CDR3 length: 13 amino acids. Germline CDR1 is SGHRS and CDR2 is YFSETQ. The CDR3 sequence: CASGSPNSYEQYF. The CDR3 coding sequence is TGCGCCAGCGGCTCCCCGAACAGCTACGAGCAGTACTTC.

The chain couples TRBV7-9 to TRBJ2-2, with TRBD1 matching over 7 bases. V was pared by 5 bases and J by 2 bases, with 11 bases of the junction left unmatched. The germline V gene has CDR1 SEHNR and CDR2 FQNEAQ (reference sequence). This CDR3 is built from 17 residues. The CDR3 coding sequence is TGTGCCAGCAGCCCTAAACCTGGGACAGTAAACACCGGGGAGCTGTTTTTT. Translated, it gives CASSPKPGTVNTGELFF.

The chain links TRBV19 to TRBJ2-2; D is possibly TRBD1 (5 bases). Trimming cost V 5 bases and J 4 bases, with 11 bases left between them. There are 14 residues in the CDR3. From germline, CDR1 is LNHDA and CDR2 SQIVND (reference sequence). The CDR3 loop is CASSDTGFTGELFF. CDR3 nucleotide sequence: TGTGCCAGTAGTGATACAGGATTCACCGGGGAGCTGTTTTTT.

J is TRBJ2-3 and V is TRBV7-2; 7 bases are shared with TRBD1. CDR3 length: 14 amino acids. Trimming removed 1 base from V and 4 bases from J; junction bases left unmatched: 2. Germline V gives CDR1 SGHTA, CDR2 FQGNSA. The CDR3 DNA follows: TGTGCCAGCAGCTTAGACAGGGGAGCAGATACGCAGTATTTT. Protein sequence: CASSLDRGADTQYF.

This clone was detected a few times. The chain couples TRBV4-1 to TRBJ2-7; 10 bases line up with TRBD1. The junction had 9 bases not matched to a gene; V was cut back by 1 base and J by 3 bases. Germline V lookup: CDR1 MGHRA, CDR2 YSYEKL. The CDR3 length is 17 residues. The CDR3 here is CASSQGFLRTGGYEQYF. For the CDR3, the DNA is TGCGCCAGCAGCCAAGGTTTTCTCAGGACAGGGGGCTACGAGCAGTACTTC.

The chain combines TRBV4-2 with TRBJ2-2; TRBD2 matches 8 bases. Trimming cost V 3 bases and J 4 bases; bases outside gene matches: 7. This CDR3 is built from 16 residues. Germline V gene lookup returns CDR1 LGHNA and CDR2 YNFKEQ. The CDR3 loop reads CASSHPGGPSTGELFF. The DNA of the CDR3 is TGTGCCAGCAGCCACCCGGGGGGGCCGAGCACCGGGGAGCTGTTTTTT.

This chain connects TRBV10-2 to TRBJ2-3, with D perhaps TRBD1 (6 bases). Germline values: CDR1 WSHSY, CDR2 SAAADI. V dropped 6 bases and J dropped 2 bases, with 9 bases sitting between them. The CDR3 loop spans 13 amino acids. The CDR3 bases are TGCGCCAGCAGGGACAGCGCCACAGATACGCAGTATTTT. Its protein is CASRDSATDTQYF.

The chain links TRBV6-1 to TRBJ1-1; D unresolved. Trimming took 4 bases from V and 3 from J, leaving 12 bases between them. CDR1 and CDR2 (germline): MNHNS, SASEGT. The CDR3 sequence is 14 residues long. The CDR3 sequence: CASSVRLGDTEAFF. CDR3 sequence (DNA): TGTGCCAGCAGTGTTAGACTAGGAGACACTGAAGCTTTCTTT.